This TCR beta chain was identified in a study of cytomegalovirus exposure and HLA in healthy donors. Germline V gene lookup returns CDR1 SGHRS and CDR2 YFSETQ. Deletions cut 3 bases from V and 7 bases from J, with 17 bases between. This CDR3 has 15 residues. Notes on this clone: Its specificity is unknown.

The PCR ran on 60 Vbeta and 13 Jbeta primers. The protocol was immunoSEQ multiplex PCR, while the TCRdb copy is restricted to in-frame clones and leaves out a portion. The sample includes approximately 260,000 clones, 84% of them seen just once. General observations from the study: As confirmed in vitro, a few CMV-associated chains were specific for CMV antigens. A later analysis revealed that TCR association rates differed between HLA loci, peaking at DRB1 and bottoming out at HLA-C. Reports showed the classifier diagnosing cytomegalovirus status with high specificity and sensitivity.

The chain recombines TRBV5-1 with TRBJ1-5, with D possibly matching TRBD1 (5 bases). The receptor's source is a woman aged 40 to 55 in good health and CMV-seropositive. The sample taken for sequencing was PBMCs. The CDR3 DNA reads TGCGCCAGCAGCTCAACGGGGGGTTTTGGCCAGCCCCAGCATTTT. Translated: CASSSTGGFGQPQHF.